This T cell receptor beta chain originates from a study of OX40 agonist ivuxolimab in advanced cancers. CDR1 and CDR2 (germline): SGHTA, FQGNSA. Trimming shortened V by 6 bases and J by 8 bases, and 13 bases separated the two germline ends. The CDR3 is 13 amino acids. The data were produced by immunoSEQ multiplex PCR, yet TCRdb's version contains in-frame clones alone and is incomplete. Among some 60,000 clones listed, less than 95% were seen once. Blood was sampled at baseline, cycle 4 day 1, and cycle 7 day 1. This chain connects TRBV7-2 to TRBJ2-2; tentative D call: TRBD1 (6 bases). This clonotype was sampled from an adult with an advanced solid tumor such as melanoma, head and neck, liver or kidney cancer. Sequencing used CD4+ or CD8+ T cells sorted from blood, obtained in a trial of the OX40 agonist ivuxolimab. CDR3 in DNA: TGTGCCAGCAGGGGTCAGGGGCTAGGGGAGCTGTTTTTT. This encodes CASRGQGLGELFF.